This T cell receptor (beta chain) was found in a study of blood T cells in healthy people across ages. The germline V gene encodes CDR1 SGHTA and CDR2 FQGNSA. The CDR3 is 14 amino acids. Trimming left V 1 base short and J 4 bases short, with 8 bases between. Alongside a J-beta primer mix, a sample-barcoded 5' primer served in a second PCR lasting 7 to 11 cycles. One entry per CDR3 protein, called by TCRdb with MiXCR from the 5' RACE reads. The table records under 950,000 distinct CDR3 sequences, 20% to 25% of them present only once. The sequence came from a man between 70 and 80 years old in good health. The specimen was blood. The chain recombines TRBV7-2 with TRBJ2-1; no reliable D call. The CDR3 region is CASSLGYHYNEQFF. The CDR3 DNA sequence: TGTGCCAGCAGCTTAGGTTACCATTACAATGAGCAGTTCTTC.